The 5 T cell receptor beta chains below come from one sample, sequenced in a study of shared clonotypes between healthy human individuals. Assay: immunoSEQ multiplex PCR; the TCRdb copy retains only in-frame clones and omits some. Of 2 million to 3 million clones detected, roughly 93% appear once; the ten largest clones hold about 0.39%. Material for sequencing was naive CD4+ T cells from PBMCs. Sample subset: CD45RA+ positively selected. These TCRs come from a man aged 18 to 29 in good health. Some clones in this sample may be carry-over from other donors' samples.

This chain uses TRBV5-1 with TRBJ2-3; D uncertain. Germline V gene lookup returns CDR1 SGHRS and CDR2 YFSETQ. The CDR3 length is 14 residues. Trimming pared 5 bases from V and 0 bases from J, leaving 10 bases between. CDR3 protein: CASRPQASTDTQYF. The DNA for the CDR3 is TGCGCCAGCAGACCTCAAGCTAGCACAGATACGCAGTATTTT.

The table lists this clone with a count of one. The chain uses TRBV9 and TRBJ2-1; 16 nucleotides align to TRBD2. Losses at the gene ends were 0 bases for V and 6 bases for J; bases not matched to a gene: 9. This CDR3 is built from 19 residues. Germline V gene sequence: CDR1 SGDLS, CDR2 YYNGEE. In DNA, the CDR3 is TGTGCCAGCAGCGTAGCCCCGGGACTAGCGGGAGGGCCTGTCAATGAGCAGTTCTTC. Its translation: CASSVAPGLAGGPVNEQFF.

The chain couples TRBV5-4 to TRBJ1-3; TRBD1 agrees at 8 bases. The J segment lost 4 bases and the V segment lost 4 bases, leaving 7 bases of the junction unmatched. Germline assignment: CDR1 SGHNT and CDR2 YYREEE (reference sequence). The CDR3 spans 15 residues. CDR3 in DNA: TGTGCCAGCAGCGCTGGGACAGGCCTCGGAAACACCATATATTTT. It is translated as CASSAGTGLGNTIYF.

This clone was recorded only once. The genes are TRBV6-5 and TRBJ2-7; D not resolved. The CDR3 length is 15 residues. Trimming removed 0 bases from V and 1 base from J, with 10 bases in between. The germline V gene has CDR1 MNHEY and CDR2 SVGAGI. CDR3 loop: CASSYSSLGSYEQYF. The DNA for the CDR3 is TGTGCCAGCAGTTACTCATCTTTGGGGTCCTACGAGCAGTACTTC.

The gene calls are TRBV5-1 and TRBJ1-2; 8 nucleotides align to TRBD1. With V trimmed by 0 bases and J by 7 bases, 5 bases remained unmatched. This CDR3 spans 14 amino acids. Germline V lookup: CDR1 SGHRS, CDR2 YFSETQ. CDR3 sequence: CASSLAMTGAGYTF. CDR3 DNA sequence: TGCGCCAGCAGCTTGGCAATGACAGGGGCTGGCTACACCTTC.